These T cell receptor beta chains were read from a single sample in a study of blood T cell repertoires in COVID-19. The table came from immunoSEQ multiplex PCR; TCRdb's copy has only in-frame clones and leaves some out. The sample lists 25,000 to 30,000 clones; roughly 79% were seen once. Sequencing was carried out using peripheral blood. The receptors originated from a man aged 65 to 79 with acute or convalescent COVID-19. Both conserved end residues are part of each CDR3. A D gene is named only where the DNA matches it firmly. Rows give clone size only sometimes, using once, few, many, or a class for an expanded clone.

d_gene	j_gene	v_gene	abundance	CDR3nt	CDR3aa
.	TRBJ1-6	TRBV3-1/TRBV3-2	.	TGTGCCAGCAGCTTACATTTGGACAGAAGGAATTCACCCCTCCACTTT	CASSLHLDRRNSPLHF
TRBD1	TRBJ1-3	TRBV2	.	TGTGCCAGCGGGGACAGGGTGGTAGTCTGGGGCTCTGGAAACACCATATATTTT	CASGDRVVVWGSGNTIYF
.	TRBJ1-2	TRBV19	.	TGTGCCAGTAGTCCATCGGAACAGGTCCGTAATGGCTACACCTTC	CASSPSEQVRNGYTF
TRBD1	TRBJ2-3	TRBV28	.	TGTGCCAGCAGTTTCTCGGACAGGGGCACAGATACGCAGTATTTT	CASSFSDRGTDTQYF
TRBD1	TRBJ1-2	TRBV5-4	.	TGTGCCAGCAGCACATACAGGGGTGGTGGCTACACCTTC	CASSTYRGGGYTF
TRBD2	TRBJ2-3	TRBV11-3	.	TGTGCCAGCAGCTTAGGACAGACTAGCGGGAGTTCGGATACGCAGTATTTT	CASSLGQTSGSSDTQYF
TRBD1	TRBJ2-4	TRBV6-5	.	TGTGCCAGTATGGACAGGACGGGTCTTATTCAGTACTTC	CASMDRTGLIQYF
TRBD1	TRBJ1-2	TRBV7-9	.	TGTGCCAGCAGCAAATCATGGGACAGACCCTATGGCTACACCTTC	CASSKSWDRPYGYTF
.	TRBJ2-3	TRBV7-2	.	TGTGCCAGCAGCTTAGCCGCCGGATGGGGCGTTAGCACAGATACGCAGTATTTT	CASSLAAGWGVSTDTQYF
TRBD1	TRBJ2-3	TRBV7-6	.	TGTGCCAGCAGCTTGACAGGGGCGCACACAGATACGCAGTATTTT	CASSLTGAHTDTQYF
.	TRBJ1-5	TRBV12-3/TRBV12-4	few	TGTGCCAGCAGTTTCTTTAGCAATCAGCCCCAGCATTTT	CASSFFSNQPQHF
TRBD2	TRBJ2-7	TRBV28	.	TGTGCCAGCAGTGGGACCAGCGGGAGGGCCTACGAGCAGTACTTC	CASSGTSGRAYEQYF
TRBD1	TRBJ2-2	TRBV5-1	few	TGCGCCAGCCAGAGAAACAGGGGCGGCGGGGAGCTGTTTTTT	CASQRNRGGGELFF
.	TRBJ1-1	TRBV10-2	.	TGCGCCAGCAGGGTGACAGAGAACACTGAAGCTTTCTTT	CASRVTENTEAFF
.	TRBJ1-3	TRBV30	.	TGTGCCCGGACAACAGGGCTCTCTGGAAACACCATATATTTT	CARTTGLSGNTIYF
TRBD1	TRBJ2-3	TRBV24-1	.	TGTGCCACCAGTGACTCGGACAGGGGGTATCTTTACACAGATACGCAGTATTTT	CATSDSDRGYLYTDTQYF
.	TRBJ2-3	TRBV28	.	TGTGCCAGCAGTCCCCGACTGAGAGGGTCAGATACGCAGTATTTT	CASSPRLRGSDTQYF
TRBD2	TRBJ2-2	TRBV6-5	few	TGTGCCAGCAGGCCGGGGGGGAACACCGGGGAGCTGTTTTTT	CASRPGGNTGELFF
TRBD1	TRBJ1-3	TRBV18	.	TGTGCCAGCCGAACCCCGGGACAGATAACTGGAAACACCATATATTTT	CASRTPGQITGNTIYF
TRBD1	TRBJ1-5	TRBV5-6	few	TGTGCCAGCAGCTTCGGGACAGTTGAGGGGCAGCCCCAGCATTTT	CASSFGTVEGQPQHF
.	TRBJ2-3	TRBV6-2/TRBV6-3	.	TGTGCCAGCAGTTACTCGGAGGGGCGCACAGATACGCAGTATTTT	CASSYSEGRTDTQYF
TRBD1	TRBJ2-7	TRBV7-2	.	TGTGCCAGCAGCGCCGGGACAGGGGGAAGCGAGCAGTACTTC	CASSAGTGGSEQYF
.	TRBJ2-7	TRBV5-1	.	TGCGCCAGCAGCTTGGGAGGGCGCGAGCAGTACTTC	CASSLGGREQYF
TRBD1	TRBJ1-2	TRBV9	.	TGTGCCAGCAGCGCCCATACAGGGGGCAACGGCTACACCTTC	CASSAHTGGNGYTF
.	TRBJ2-5	TRBV19	.	TGTGCCAGTAGTATCTCATCGACAGCCCTCCAAGAGACCCAGTACTTC	CASSISSTALQETQYF
.	TRBJ1-1	TRBV3-1/TRBV3-2	.	TGTGCCAGCAGCCTCAGTGCCCGGGGGTTTGGGGCTTTCTTT	CASSLSARGFGAFF
TRBD1	TRBJ2-1	TRBV12-3/TRBV12-4	.	TGTGCCAGCAGCCAAGACAGGGGGCGAGAGTTCTTC	CASSQDRGREFF
.	TRBJ2-2	TRBV5-5	.	TGTGCCAGCAGCTTAAACACCCGTACGAACACCGGGGAGCTGTTTTTT	CASSLNTRTNTGELFF
TRBD1	TRBJ1-2	TRBV6-6	.	TGTGCCAGCAGTCTAAAGCCCGGACAGGGGGGATATGACTACACCTTC	CASSLKPGQGGYDYTF
.	TRBJ2-2	TRBV12-3/TRBV12-4	.	TGTGCCAGCAGTTTAAGCTCCGGGGAGCTGTTTTTT	CASSLSSGELFF
TRBD1	TRBJ1-5	TRBV7-2	.	TGTGCCAGCAGCTGGAAAGGGGGCGATCAGCCCCAGCATTTT	CASSWKGGDQPQHF
TRBD2	TRBJ2-7	TRBV7-2	.	TGTGCCAGCAGCCTTAGCGGGAGCGTGAGGGAGCAGTACTTC	CASSLSGSVREQYF
TRBD2	TRBJ2-5	TRBV15	.	TGTGCCACCAGCAGATTGGCTAGCGGGACGCAAGAGACCCAGTACTTC	CATSRLASGTQETQYF
.	TRBJ2-7	TRBV27	.	TGTGCCAGCAGTTTATCGGCACAGGGATTCTCCTACGAGCAGTACTTC	CASSLSAQGFSYEQYF
.	TRBJ2-7	TRBV9	few	TGTGCCAGCAGCCCCACGGTTGAGGGATACTCCTACGAGCAGTACTTC	CASSPTVEGYSYEQYF
TRBD1	TRBJ2-3	TRBV4-1	.	TGCGCCAGCACCACAACAGGGGCGGATACGCAGTATTTT	CASTTTGADTQYF
.	TRBJ1-1	TRBV6-5	few	TGTGCCACCTATCATTCGAACACTGAAGCTTTCTTT	CATYHSNTEAFF
.	TRBJ1-2	TRBV18	.	TGTGCCAGCTCACCACCAGTTTTCGTGAGCTATGGCTACACCTTC	CASSPPVFVSYGYTF
.	TRBJ1-1	TRBV10-3	.	TGTGCCATCCTACGACAGAGCCTCTTGATAAACACTGAAGCTTTCTTT	CAILRQSLLINTEAFF
TRBD2	TRBJ2-2	TRBV6-1	.	TGTGCCAGCAGTGCCGTATGGCTCAGCGGGGGGTCGGCCGGGGAGCTGTTTTTT	CASSAVWLSGGSAGELFF
TRBD2	TRBJ2-5	TRBV6-1	.	TGTGCCAGCAGTGAAAGCACGGGACTAGGCTGGGAGACCCAGTACTTC	CASSESTGLGWETQYF
TRBD2	TRBJ2-1	TRBV5-1	.	TGCGCCTCAAAGCAACTAGCGGGAAGGGACAATGAGCAGTTCTTC	CASKQLAGRDNEQFF
TRBD2	TRBJ2-7	TRBV19	once	TGTGCCAGCAGAAGACTAGCGGGGGCTGGCGAGCAGTACTTC	CASRRLAGAGEQYF
.	TRBJ2-7	TRBV6-6	.	TGTGCCAGCAGTTACCCAGGTACGCCCTACGAGCAGTACTTC	CASSYPGTPYEQYF
.	TRBJ2-6	TRBV28	.	TGTGCCAGCAGCCGCAGCGACGGGGCCAACGTCCTGACTTTC	CASSRSDGANVLTF
.	TRBJ1-5	TRBV24-1	.	TGTGCCACCAGTGACTCCGGACAGCAACCTCAGCCCCAGCATTTT	CATSDSGQQPQPQHF
.	TRBJ2-4	TRBV4-3	.	TGCGCCAGCAGCCAAATTTGGAAGGGGCAGATCCAAAACATTCAGTACTTC	CASSQIWKGQIQNIQYF
.	TRBJ1-1	TRBV6-2/TRBV6-3	.	TGTGCCAGCAGTGACCTGGACGGGGAGAACACTGAAGCTTTCTTT	CASSDLDGENTEAFF
TRBD1	TRBJ1-5	TRBV7-6	.	TGTGCCAGCAGCCAGAATATTGAGGGGGCTGGTCAGCCCCAGCATTTT	CASSQNIEGAGQPQHF
.	TRBJ2-1	TRBV5-4	.	TGTGCCAGCAGCTTGGCGTCGGGGGGCCGAGGGAAGTTCTTC	CASSLASGGRGKFF
TRBD2	TRBJ2-5	TRBV28	once	TGTGCCAGCAGTTATGCTAGCGGGGGCATAGAGACCCAGTACTTC	CASSYASGGIETQYF
TRBD1	TRBJ1-1	TRBV28	.	TGTGCCAGCCAGAGATGGACAGGGAACACTGAAGCTTTCTTT	CASQRWTGNTEAFF
.	TRBJ1-1	TRBV28	.	TGTGCCAGCAGTTTGTCAATTCTCGGGCAGGGAGGAGCTGAAGCTTTCTTT	CASSLSILGQGGAEAFF
TRBD2	TRBJ2-1	TRBV14	.	TGTGCCAGCAGCCCACTAGCGGGAACCTACAATGAGCAGTTCTTC	CASSPLAGTYNEQFF
.	TRBJ2-3	TRBV5-1	.	TGCGCCAGCAGCTCAAAGAGCGCATTCACAGATACGCAGTATTTT	CASSSKSAFTDTQYF
TRBD2	TRBJ2-7	TRBV28	.	TGTGCCAGCAGTCTCCAGCGGGAACAGTACTTC	CASSLQREQYF
.	TRBJ1-3	TRBV7-2	.	TGTGCCAGCAGCTTAGTTGGGGCCGGGCCTGGAAACACCATATATTTT	CASSLVGAGPGNTIYF
.	TRBJ2-4	TRBV28	.	TGTGCCAGCAGCCTCCGTAGACAGGCACCCAAAAACATTCAGTACTTC	CASSLRRQAPKNIQYF
.	TRBJ2-3	TRBV5-4	once	TGTGCCAGCAGCTTGGCCAAATCAGATACGCAGTATTTT	CASSLAKSDTQYF